This is a list of T cell receptor beta chains from one sample in a study of shared clonotypes between healthy human individuals. Sequencing was performed with immunoSEQ multiplex PCR; in TCRdb, only in-frame clones are kept and a portion is missing. The data contain millions of clones, 93% of them singletons. Sequenced sample: naive CD8+ T cells from PBMCs. These TCRs come from a man between 18 and 35 years old in good health. Some clones in this sample may be carry-over from other donors' samples. Both conserved end residues are part of each CDR3. D genes are given only for firm matches. Size is omitted from some rows. Given values are once, few, many or a class for expanded clones.

d_call	clone_size	v_call	j_call	cdr3_aa	cdr3_nt
.	.	TRBV19	TRBJ1-1	CASTYGNTEAFF	TGTGCCAGTACTTACGGAAACACTGAAGCTTTCTTT
TRBD1	.	TRBV2	TRBJ2-1	CASSFTPGQGSYNEQFF	TGTGCCAGCAGTTTTACGCCGGGACAGGGGTCCTACAATGAGCAGTTCTTC
TRBD1	.	TRBV7-8	TRBJ2-7	CASSSSRDRGLGEQYF	TGTGCCAGCAGCTCCTCCAGGGACAGGGGGCTCGGGGAGCAGTACTTC
.	once	TRBV13	TRBJ1-2	CASSLGLMRDSPNYGYTF	TGTGCCAGCAGCTTAGGCCTCATGCGCGACAGCCCTAACTATGGCTACACCTTC
TRBD1	.	TRBV18	TRBJ2-3	CASSPTPDRDGTDTQYF	TGTGCCAGCTCACCAACGCCGGACAGGGACGGCACAGATACGCAGTATTTT
TRBD1	.	TRBV9	TRBJ2-7	CASSGGGAVSYEQYF	TGTGCCAGCAGCGGAGGGGGCGCGGTTTCCTACGAGCAGTACTTC
.	once	TRBV5-6	TRBJ2-2	CASSLTGSGELFF	TGTGCCAGCAGCCTGACGGGTTCCGGGGAGCTGTTTTTT
.	.	TRBV28	TRBJ2-7	CASSLLRAPYEQYF	TGTGCCAGCAGTTTATTGCGGGCTCCCTACGAGCAGTACTTC
.	.	TRBV29-1	TRBJ1-4	CSVGGVAAVGTNEKLFF	TGCAGCGTTGGCGGGGTCGCGGCGGTGGGAACTAATGAAAAACTGTTTTTT
TRBD2	.	TRBV7-9	TRBJ2-3	CASSPGTSIQYTQYF	TGTGCCAGCAGCCCAGGGACTAGCATTCAATATACGCAGTATTTT
.	.	TRBV7-8	TRBJ2-1	CASSRGGFVYNEQFF	TGTGCCAGCAGCCGTGGCGGGTTTGTCTACAATGAGCAGTTCTTC
.	.	TRBV4-1	TRBJ1-1	CASSQDPGQAIEAFF	TGCGCCAGCAGCCAAGATCCGGGCCAGGCAATTGAAGCTTTCTTT
.	.	TRBV6-1	TRBJ1-1	CASRVQGGYAEAFF	TGTGCCAGCAGAGTACAGGGAGGATACGCTGAAGCTTTCTTT
TRBD2	.	TRBV29-1	TRBJ2-1	CSVEGLAGVSYNEQFF	TGCAGCGTTGAGGGACTAGCGGGAGTTTCCTACAATGAGCAGTTCTTC
.	.	TRBV4-3	TRBJ1-1	CASSQDSLRRTEAFF	TGCGCCAGCAGCCAAGATTCGCTGAGGAGGACTGAAGCTTTCTTT
.	.	TRBV15	TRBJ1-1	CATSRVREADTEAFF	TGTGCCACCAGCAGAGTGCGCGAGGCTGACACTGAAGCTTTCTTT
TRBD2	.	TRBV2	TRBJ2-7	CASTSGRAYDPDEQYF	TGTGCCAGCACTAGCGGGAGGGCCTATGATCCAGACGAGCAGTACTTC
.	.	TRBV7-9	TRBJ2-7	CASSLAPQGGFYEQYF	TGTGCCAGCAGCTTAGCCCCCCAGGGGGGGTTCTACGAGCAGTACTTC
.	.	TRBV6-5	TRBJ1-5	CASSYSSGGNQPQHF	TGTGCCAGCAGTTACTCTTCCGGAGGCAATCAGCCCCAGCATTTT
TRBD1	.	TRBV7-9	TRBJ2-7	CASSLFHFGQGSYEQYF	TGTGCCAGCAGCTTATTTCATTTCGGACAGGGGTCCTACGAGCAGTACTTC
.	.	TRBV27	TRBJ1-5	CASRGAEQPQHF	TGTGCCAGCAGAGGGGCTGAACAGCCCCAGCATTTT
TRBD1	.	TRBV28	TRBJ1-1	CASSFGPLRTGGNTEAFF	TGTGCCAGCAGTTTTGGGCCCCTGCGGACAGGAGGGAACACTGAAGCTTTCTTT
.	few	TRBV25-1	TRBJ1-2	CATRSYGYTF	TGTGCCACCAGAAGCTATGGCTACACCTTC
.	.	TRBV27	TRBJ2-7	CASSYGDEQYF	TGTGCCAGCAGTTACGGGGACGAGCAGTACTTC
.	.	TRBV19	TRBJ2-1	CASSMPRPGNEQFF	TGTGCCAGTAGTATGCCCCGCCCGGGGAATGAGCAGTTCTTC
.	.	TRBV7-9	TRBJ2-5	CASSLLGNQETQYF	TGTGCCAGCAGCTTACTAGGGAACCAAGAGACCCAGTACTTC
.	.	TRBV7-9	TRBJ1-2	CASSLHPSGLTNYGYTF	TGTGCCAGCAGCTTACATCCTTCGGGTCTCACTAACTATGGCTACACCTTC
TRBD1	few	TRBV5-6	TRBJ2-1	CASSWDRGNEQFF	TGTGCCAGCAGCTGGGACAGGGGCAATGAGCAGTTCTTC
.	.	TRBV7-3	TRBJ2-7	CASSLSGAYEQYF	TGTGCCAGCAGCTTATCTGGGGCCTACGAGCAGTACTTC
.	.	TRBV4-3	TRBJ2-3	CASSQDLGYTGVGTDTQYF	TGCGCCAGCAGCCAAGATCTTGGGTACACGGGTGTCGGAACAGATACGCAGTATTTT
.	.	TRBV6-1	TRBJ2-1	CASSEGRVVFF	TGTGCCAGCAGTGAAGGGAGAGTGGTGTTCTTC
.	once	TRBV10-2	TRBJ2-1	CASSASGAYNEQFF	TGCGCCAGCAGTGCCAGCGGAGCTTACAATGAGCAGTTCTTC
TRBD1	.	TRBV27	TRBJ1-4	CASSPTGVWGEKLFF	TGTGCCAGCAGCCCTACAGGGGTGTGGGGTGAAAAACTGTTTTTT
.	.	TRBV29-1	TRBJ2-3	CSVARDFRETDTQYF	TGCAGCGTTGCCCGCGATTTTAGGGAGACAGATACGCAGTATTTT
.	.	TRBV5-1	TRBJ1-3	CASSLEAAGNTIYF	TGCGCCAGCAGCTTGGAGGCAGCTGGAAACACCATATATTTT
TRBD2	.	TRBV7-3	TRBJ2-3	CASSLTAGGTADTQYF	TGTGCCAGCAGCTTAACCGCGGGGGGGACCGCAGATACGCAGTATTTT
TRBD1	.	TRBV27	TRBJ2-3	CASSFLGQGVNTQYF	TGTGCCAGCAGTTTCCTTGGACAGGGGGTAAATACGCAGTATTTT
.	.	TRBV19	TRBJ2-1	CATGKSSYNEQFF	TGTGCCACCGGGAAAAGCTCCTACAATGAGCAGTTCTTC
.	once	TRBV13	TRBJ2-1	CASSDEGDNEQFF	TGTGCCAGCAGTGACGAAGGGGACAATGAGCAGTTCTTC
.	.	TRBV7-8	TRBJ2-2	CASSPLGAGELFF	TGTGCCAGCAGCCCCCTGGGAGCGGGGGAGCTGTTTTTT